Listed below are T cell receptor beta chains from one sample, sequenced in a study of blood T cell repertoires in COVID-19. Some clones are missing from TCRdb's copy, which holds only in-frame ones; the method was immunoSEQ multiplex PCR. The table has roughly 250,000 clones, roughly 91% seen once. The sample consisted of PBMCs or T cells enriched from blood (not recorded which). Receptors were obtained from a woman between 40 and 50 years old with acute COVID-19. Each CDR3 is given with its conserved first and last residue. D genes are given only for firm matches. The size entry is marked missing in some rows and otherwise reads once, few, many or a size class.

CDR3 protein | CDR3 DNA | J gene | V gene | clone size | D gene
CASSNNRAPEAFF | TGTGCCAGCAGTAACAACAGGGCGCCTGAAGCTTTCTTT | TRBJ1-1 | TRBV2 | - | -
CASSLMWGEETQYF | TGTGCCAGCAGCTTAATGTGGGGGGAGGAGACCCAGTACTTC | TRBJ2-5 | TRBV7-2 | - | -
CASSRGSTDTQYF | TGTGCCAGCAGTAGGGGGTCCACAGATACGCAGTATTTT | TRBJ2-3 | TRBV28 | - | -
CASSSRTPLYEQYF | TGTGCCAGCAGTTCCCGGACTCCGTTATACGAGCAGTACTTC | TRBJ2-7 | TRBV7-8 | - | -
CASSQGGKNTEAFF | TGTGCCAGCAGCCAGGGGGGTAAGAACACTGAAGCTTTCTTT | TRBJ1-1 | TRBV28 | - | TRBD1
CAMGGRNKETQYF | TGTGCCATGGGAGGGAGAAATAAAGAGACCCAGTACTTC | TRBJ2-5 | TRBV28 | - | TRBD2
CASRRALASTGELFF | TGTGCCTCACGCCGGGCACTAGCATCCACCGGGGAGCTGTTTTTT | TRBJ2-2 | TRBV7-2 | - | -
CASSLLDRGKGSYEQYF | TGTGCCAGCAGCTTATTGGACAGGGGAAAGGGCTCCTACGAGCAGTACTTC | TRBJ2-7 | TRBV7-9 | - | TRBD1
CASSQAAGGLADTQYF | TGCGCCAGCAGCCAAGCGGCGGGAGGGCTGGCAGATACGCAGTATTTT | TRBJ2-3 | TRBV4-3 | - | TRBD2
CASSLTTGPTNEKLFF | TGTGCCAGCAGTTTGACAACAGGTCCAACTAATGAAAAACTGTTTTTT | TRBJ1-4 | TRBV28 | few | -
CASSLRVVRSEKLFF | TGTGCCAGCAGTTTACGGGTGGTGCGGAGTGAAAAACTGTTTTTT | TRBJ1-4 | TRBV28 | - | -
CASSLAQGGQPQHF | TGCGCCAGCAGCTTGGCTCAGGGAGGTCAGCCCCAGCATTTT | TRBJ1-5 | TRBV5-1 | - | -
CASTTSGGGNEQFF | TGTGCCAGTACAACTAGCGGGGGAGGCAATGAGCAGTTCTTC | TRBJ2-1 | TRBV6-6 | few | TRBD2
CASSQDLGAANQPQHF | TGTGCCAGCAGCCAAGATCTAGGGGCCGCTAATCAGCCCCAGCATTTT | TRBJ1-5 | TRBV4-2 | - | -
CASSQLIGQGTYGYTF | TGTGCCAGCAGCCAATTGATTGGACAGGGGACCTATGGCTACACCTTC | TRBJ1-2 | TRBV3-1/TRBV3-2 | - | TRBD1
CSVMSGNSNQPQHF | TGCAGCGTCATGTCCGGGAATAGCAATCAGCCCCAGCATTTT | TRBJ1-5 | TRBV29-1 | - | -
CASSFTGTSDEQYF | TGTGCCAGCAGCTTTACAGGGACTAGCGACGAGCAGTACTTC | TRBJ2-7 | TRBV5-4 | - | TRBD2
CASRVGDHEQFF | TGCGCCAGCAGGGTGGGAGACCATGAGCAGTTCTTC | TRBJ2-1 | TRBV10-2 | - | -
CASSNSAGGGYSNEQFF | TGTGCCAGTAGTAATTCGGCGGGAGGCGGCTATAGCAATGAGCAGTTCTTC | TRBJ2-1 | TRBV19 | - | TRBD2
CASSESGSGANVLTF | TGTGCCAGCAGTGAATCGGGCTCTGGGGCCAACGTCCTGACTTTC | TRBJ2-6 | TRBV25-1 | - | -